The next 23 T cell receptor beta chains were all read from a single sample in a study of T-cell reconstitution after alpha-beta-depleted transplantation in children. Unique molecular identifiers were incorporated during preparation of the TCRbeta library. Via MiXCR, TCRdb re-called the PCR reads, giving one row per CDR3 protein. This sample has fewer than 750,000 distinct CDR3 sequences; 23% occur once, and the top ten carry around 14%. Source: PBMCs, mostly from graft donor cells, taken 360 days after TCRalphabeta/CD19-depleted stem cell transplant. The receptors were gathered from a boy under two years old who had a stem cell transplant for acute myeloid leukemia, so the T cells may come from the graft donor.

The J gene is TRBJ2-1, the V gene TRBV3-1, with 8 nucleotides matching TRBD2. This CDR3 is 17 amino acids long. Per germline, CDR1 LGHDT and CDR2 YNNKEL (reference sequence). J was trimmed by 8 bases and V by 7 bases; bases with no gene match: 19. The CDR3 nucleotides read TGTGCCAGCACCCCGGCGGTTTGGAGCGGGGGAAGGGATGAGCAGTTCTTC. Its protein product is CASTPAVWSGGRDEQFF.

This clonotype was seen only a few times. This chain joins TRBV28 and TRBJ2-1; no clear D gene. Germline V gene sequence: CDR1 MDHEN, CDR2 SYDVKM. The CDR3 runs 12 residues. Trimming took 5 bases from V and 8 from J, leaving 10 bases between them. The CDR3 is CASSTRMDEQFF. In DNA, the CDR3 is TGTGCCAGCAGTACTCGAATGGATGAGCAGTTCTTC.

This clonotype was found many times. This CDR3 is CATTPGPGGGYTF. The CDR3 coding sequence is TGTGCCACAACCCCGGGACCCGGAGGGGGCTACACCTTC. The chain employs TRBV15 and TRBJ1-2, with a tentative D call TRBD1 (5 bases). Trimming shortened V by 9 bases and J by 8 bases, and 19 bases separated the two germline ends. The CDR3 is 13 residues long. CDR1 and CDR2 (germline): LNHNV, YYDKDF (reference sequence).

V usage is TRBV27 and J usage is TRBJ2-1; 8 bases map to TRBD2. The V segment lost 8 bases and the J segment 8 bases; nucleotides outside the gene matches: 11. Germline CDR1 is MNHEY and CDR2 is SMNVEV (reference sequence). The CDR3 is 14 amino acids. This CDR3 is CASLPGGATHEQFF. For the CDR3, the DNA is TGTGCCAGCCTCCCGGGGGGGGCCACCCATGAGCAGTTCTTC.

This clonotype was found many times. DNA for the CDR3: TGCAGTGCTAGTAAGGCATCTAACTATGGCTACACCTTC. Translation: CSASKASNYGYTF. This chain links TRBV20-1 with TRBJ1-2; D call uncertain. V was clipped by 3 bases and J by 0 bases, with 8 bases between them. Germline V gene lookup returns CDR1 DFQATT and CDR2 SNEGSKA (reference sequence). This CDR3 has 13 residues.

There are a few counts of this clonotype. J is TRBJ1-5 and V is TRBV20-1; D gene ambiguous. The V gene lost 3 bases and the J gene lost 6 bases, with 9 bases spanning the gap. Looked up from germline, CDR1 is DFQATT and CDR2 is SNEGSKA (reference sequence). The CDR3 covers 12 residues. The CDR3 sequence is CSASLSGQPQHF. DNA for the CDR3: TGCAGTGCTAGTCTGTCGGGTCAGCCCCAGCATTTT.

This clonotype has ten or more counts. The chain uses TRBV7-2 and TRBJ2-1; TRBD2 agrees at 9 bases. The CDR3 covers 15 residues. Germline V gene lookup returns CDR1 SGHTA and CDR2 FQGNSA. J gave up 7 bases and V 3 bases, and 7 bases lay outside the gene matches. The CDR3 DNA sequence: TGTGCCAGCAGCTTTGCGGGGGGGCTGAGAAATGAGCAGTTCTTC. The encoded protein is CASSFAGGLRNEQFF.

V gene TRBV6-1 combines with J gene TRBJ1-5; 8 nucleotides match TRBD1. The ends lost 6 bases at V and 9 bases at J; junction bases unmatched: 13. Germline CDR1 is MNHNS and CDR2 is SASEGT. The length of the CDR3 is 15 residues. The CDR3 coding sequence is TGTGCCAGCAGCATTGACAGGGGCCCTAATGCGCCCCAGCATTTT. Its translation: CASSIDRGPNAPQHF.

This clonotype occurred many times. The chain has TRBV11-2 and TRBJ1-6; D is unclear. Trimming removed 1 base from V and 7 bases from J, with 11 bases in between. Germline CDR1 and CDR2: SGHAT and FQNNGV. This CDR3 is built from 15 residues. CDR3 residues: CASSLGGFENSPLHF. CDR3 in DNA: TGTGCCAGCAGCTTAGGGGGATTTGAGAATTCACCCCTCCACTTT.

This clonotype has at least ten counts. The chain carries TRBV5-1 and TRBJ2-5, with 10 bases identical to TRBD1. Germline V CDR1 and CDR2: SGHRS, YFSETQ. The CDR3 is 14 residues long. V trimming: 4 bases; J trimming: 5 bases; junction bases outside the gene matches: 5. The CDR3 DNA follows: TGCGCCAGCAGCCAGGGACAGGGGAGCGAGACCCAGTACTTC. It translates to CASSQGQGSETQYF.

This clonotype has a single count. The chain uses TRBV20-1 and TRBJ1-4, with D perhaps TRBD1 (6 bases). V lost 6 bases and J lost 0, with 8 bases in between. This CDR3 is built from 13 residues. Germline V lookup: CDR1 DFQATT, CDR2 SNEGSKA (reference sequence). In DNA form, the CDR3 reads TGCAGTGCAAACAGGGCAACTAATGAAAAACTGTTTTTT. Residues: CSANRATNEKLFF.

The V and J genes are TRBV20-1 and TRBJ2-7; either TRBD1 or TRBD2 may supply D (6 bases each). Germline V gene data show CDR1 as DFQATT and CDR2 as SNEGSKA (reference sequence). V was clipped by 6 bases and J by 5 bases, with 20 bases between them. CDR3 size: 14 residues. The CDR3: CSAAPFGGVHEQYV. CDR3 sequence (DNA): TGCAGTGCAGCTCCCTTCGGGGGCGTCCACGAGCAGTACGTC.

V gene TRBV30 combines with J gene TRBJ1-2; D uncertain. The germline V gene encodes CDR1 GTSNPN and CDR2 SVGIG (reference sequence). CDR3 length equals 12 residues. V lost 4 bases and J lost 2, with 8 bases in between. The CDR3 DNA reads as TGTGCCTGGACGGTGGCAAACTATGGCTACACCTTC. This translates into CAWTVANYGYTF.

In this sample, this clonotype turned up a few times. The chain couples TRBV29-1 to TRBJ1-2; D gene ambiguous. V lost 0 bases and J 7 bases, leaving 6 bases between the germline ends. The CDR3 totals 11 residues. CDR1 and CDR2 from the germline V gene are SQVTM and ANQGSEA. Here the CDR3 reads CSVEDLPGYTF. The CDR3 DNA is TGCAGCGTTGAAGATCTTCCTGGCTACACCTTC.

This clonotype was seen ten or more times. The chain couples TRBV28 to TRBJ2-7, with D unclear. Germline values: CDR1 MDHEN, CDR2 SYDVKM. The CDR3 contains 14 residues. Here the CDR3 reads CASSLKGFRYEQYV. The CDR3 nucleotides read TGTGCCAGCAGTTTAAAAGGGTTTAGATACGAGCAGTATGTC.

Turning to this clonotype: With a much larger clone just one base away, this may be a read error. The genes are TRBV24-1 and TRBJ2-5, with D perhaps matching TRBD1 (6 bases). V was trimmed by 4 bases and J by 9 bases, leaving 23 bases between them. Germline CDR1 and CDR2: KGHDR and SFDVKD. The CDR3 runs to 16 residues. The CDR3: CATSEAGAGDLESQYF. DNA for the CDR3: TGTGCCACCAGTGAGGCAGGGGCCGGGGATTTGGAGTCCCAGTACTTC.

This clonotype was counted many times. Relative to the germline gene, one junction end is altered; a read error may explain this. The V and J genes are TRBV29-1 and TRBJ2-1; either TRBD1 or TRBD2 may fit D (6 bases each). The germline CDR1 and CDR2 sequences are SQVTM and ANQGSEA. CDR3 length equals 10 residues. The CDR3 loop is CSAEGGEQFF. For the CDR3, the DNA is TGCAGCGCTGAAGGGGGGGAGCAGTTCTTC.

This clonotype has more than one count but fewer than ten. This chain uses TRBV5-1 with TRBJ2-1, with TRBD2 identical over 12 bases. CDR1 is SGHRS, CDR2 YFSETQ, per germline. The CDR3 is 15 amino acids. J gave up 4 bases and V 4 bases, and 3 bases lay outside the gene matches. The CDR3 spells CASSVGLAGYNEQFF. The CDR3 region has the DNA TGCGCCAGCAGCGTTGGACTAGCGGGATACAATGAGCAGTTCTTC.

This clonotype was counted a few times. This chain's CDR3 is CSVEWTRDRSFF. CDR3 DNA sequence: TGCAGCGTTGAATGGACAAGGGACAGATCTTTCTTT. The chain combines TRBV29-1 with TRBJ1-1; 7 bases line up with TRBD1. The CDR3 is 12 residues long. In germline, CDR1 is SQVTM, CDR2 ANQGSEA. Trimming at V came to 2 bases and at J to 12 bases, leaving 9 bases not matched to a gene. Based on the CDR3 plus reference TRBV29-1 and TRBJ1-1, the full variable domain is SAVISQKPSRDICQRGTSLTIQCQVDSQVTMMFWYRQQPGQSLTLIATANQGSEATYESGFVIDKFPISRPNLTFSTLTVSNMSPEDSSIYLCSVEWTRDRSFFGQGTRLTVV.

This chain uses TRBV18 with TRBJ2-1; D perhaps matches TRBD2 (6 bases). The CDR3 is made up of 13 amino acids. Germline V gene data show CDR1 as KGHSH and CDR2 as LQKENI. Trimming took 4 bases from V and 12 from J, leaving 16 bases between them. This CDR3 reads CASSQREAQGQFF. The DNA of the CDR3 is TGTGCCAGCTCACAGAGGGAGGCGCAGGGGCAGTTCTTC.

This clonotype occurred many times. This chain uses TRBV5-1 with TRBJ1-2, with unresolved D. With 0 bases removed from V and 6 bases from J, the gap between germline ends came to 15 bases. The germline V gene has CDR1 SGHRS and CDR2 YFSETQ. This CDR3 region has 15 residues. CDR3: CASSLGPGRNDGYTF. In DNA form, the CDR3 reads TGCGCCAGCAGCTTGGGACCGGGGAGGAATGATGGCTACACCTTC.

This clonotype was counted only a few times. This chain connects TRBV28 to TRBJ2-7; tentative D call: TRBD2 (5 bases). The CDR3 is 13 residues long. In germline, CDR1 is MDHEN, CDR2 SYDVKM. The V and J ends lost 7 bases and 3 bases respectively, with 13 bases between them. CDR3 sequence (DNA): TGTGCCAGCACCACAAACGGGGTCTACGAGCAGTACGTC. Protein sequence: CASTTNGVYEQYV.

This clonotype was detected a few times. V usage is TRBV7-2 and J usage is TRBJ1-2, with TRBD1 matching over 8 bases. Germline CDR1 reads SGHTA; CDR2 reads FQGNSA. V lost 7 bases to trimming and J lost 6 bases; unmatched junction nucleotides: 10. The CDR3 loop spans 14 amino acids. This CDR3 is CASISGQGGNGYTF. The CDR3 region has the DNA TGTGCCAGCATCTCAGGACAGGGTGGGAATGGCTACACCTTC. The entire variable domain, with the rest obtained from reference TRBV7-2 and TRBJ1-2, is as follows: GAGVSQSPSNKVTEKGKDVELRCDPISGHTALYWYRQSLGQGLEFLIYFQGNSAPDKSGLPSDRFSAERTGGSVSTLTIQRTQQEDSAVYLCASISGQGGNGYTFGSGTRLTVV.